The rows below give T cell receptor beta chains drawn from one sample of a study of cytomegalovirus exposure and HLA in healthy donors. Profiled with immunoSEQ multiplex PCR; TCRdb holds only in-frame clones, not every one. Altogether a few hundred thousand clones are present, around 86% being singletons, with the ten largest covering less than 1.2%. Sequencing used PBMCs. The receptors stem from a woman in her late teens or twenties in good health and CMV-seronegative. The CDR3 runs from the conserved cysteine through the conserved F or W. Fields, in order: J gene, D gene, clone size, V gene, CDR3 DNA, CDR3 protein. The D gene is left open where the match is weak. A row's size may be missing; if present it is once, few, many or a size class.

J gene: TRBJ2-1; D gene: .; clone size: .; V gene: TRBV6-1; CDR3 DNA: TGTGCCAGCAGTGCCCCGGGAGAACCCTACAATGAGCAGTTCTTC; CDR3 protein: CASSAPGEPYNEQFF
J gene: TRBJ2-5; D gene: .; clone size: .; V gene: TRBV27; CDR3 DNA: TGTGCCAGCAGAGTCAGGGGACTAAACCAAGAGACCCAGTACTTC; CDR3 protein: CASRVRGLNQETQYF
J gene: TRBJ1-6; D gene: .; clone size: .; V gene: TRBV6-5; CDR3 DNA: TGTGCCAGCAGCCCCGGGGGGGGGCAGGGGTCACCCCTCCACTTT; CDR3 protein: CASSPGGGQGSPLHF
J gene: TRBJ2-1; D gene: .; clone size: .; V gene: TRBV6-5; CDR3 DNA: TGTGCCAGCAGGCGGGTCAGCTCCTACAATGAGCAGTTCTTC; CDR3 protein: CASRRVSSYNEQFF
J gene: TRBJ1-2; D gene: .; clone size: .; V gene: TRBV6-1; CDR3 DNA: TGTGCCAGCAGTGAAGCGCGGTTGGGGGGACGTGGCTACACCTTC; CDR3 protein: CASSEARLGGRGYTF
J gene: TRBJ2-7; D gene: .; clone size: .; V gene: TRBV7-2; CDR3 DNA: TGTGCCAGCAGAAAAAGAGAAGGGGTCTCCTACGAGCAGTACTTC; CDR3 protein: CASRKREGVSYEQYF
J gene: TRBJ2-1; D gene: TRBD2; clone size: .; V gene: TRBV6-1; CDR3 DNA: TGTGCCAGCAGCGTTATACTAGCGGGCAACAATGAGCAGTTCTTC; CDR3 protein: CASSVILAGNNEQFF
J gene: TRBJ1-5; D gene: TRBD1; clone size: .; V gene: TRBV15; CDR3 DNA: TGTGCCACCAGCGAAAGAGGCCCGGGACAGCTAAACCTCTTCCATCAGCCCCAGCATTTT; CDR3 protein: CATSERGPGQLNLFHQPQHF
J gene: TRBJ2-7; D gene: .; clone size: few; V gene: TRBV2; CDR3 DNA: TGTGCCAGCAGTGCGGGGGTAAAGTACTTC; CDR3 protein: CASSAGVKYF
J gene: TRBJ1-5; D gene: TRBD1; clone size: .; V gene: TRBV5-1; CDR3 DNA: TGCGCCAGCAGCCTGACAGGGTACAATCAGCCCCAGCATTTT; CDR3 protein: CASSLTGYNQPQHF
J gene: TRBJ1-1; D gene: TRBD1; clone size: .; V gene: TRBV4-3; CDR3 DNA: TGCGCCAGCAGCCAAGATGAGGGACAGTACACTGAAGCTTTCTTT; CDR3 protein: CASSQDEGQYTEAFF
J gene: TRBJ1-1; D gene: .; clone size: .; V gene: TRBV5-1; CDR3 DNA: TGCGCCAGCAGAGCGGCAGGTTCTATTCTAGGCACTGAAGCTTTCTTT; CDR3 protein: CASRAAGSILGTEAFF
J gene: TRBJ2-7; D gene: .; clone size: .; V gene: TRBV9; CDR3 DNA: TGTGCCAGCAGCGTAACAGGCTCCAGCTCCTACGAGCAGTACTTC; CDR3 protein: CASSVTGSSSYEQYF